This T cell receptor beta chain was sequenced for a study of blood T cell repertoires in COVID-19. As handled by the study authors: Scientists estimated how many nucleated cells there were by amplifying reference gene primers. Produced via immunoSEQ multiplex PCR; TCRdb's table is partial and in-frame only. V, J and clone size are taken as reported in that table, and D and trimming were inferred from the DNA itself. The table includes around 85,000 clones, 85% to 90% detected once. This CDR3 has 16 residues. Germline CDR1 is SGHNT and CDR2 is YYREEE (reference sequence). V lost 1 base, J lost 1 base, and 14 bases lay in between.

Sample: peripheral blood. J is TRBJ1-2 and V is TRBV5-4; D gene ambiguous. The sequence was obtained from a woman older than 75 with active or convalescent COVID-19. The CDR3 nucleotides are TGTGCCAGCAGCTTGAAGCGGGCAGCCGTTAACTATGGCTACACCTTC. This gives the protein CASSLKRAAVNYGYTF.